Below are 27 T cell receptor beta chains sequenced from a single sample in a study of monozygotic twins with inflammatory bowel disease. From its re-call of the 5' RACE reads, TCRdb lists each CDR3 protein once, without DNA. Its table records a few hundred thousand distinct CDR3 sequences. Source material: blood. These receptors originate from a human donor with ulcerative colitis or Crohn's disease, or a healthy co-twin of an affected twin (not recorded which).

The chain employs TRBV12-3 or TRBV12-4 and TRBJ2-7. The CDR3 spans 14 residues. CDR3 in amino acids: CASSLALGSKEQYF.

The V gene is TRBV5-1, the J gene TRBJ1-2; TCRdb reports TRBD1, a call that lacks DNA to check it against. This CDR3 comprises 16 residues. Germline V gene lookup returns CDR1 SGHRS and CDR2 YFSETQ. The CDR3 reads CASSRQQGAQVYGYTF.

V gene TRBV7-2 combines with J gene TRBJ2-3. Germline V CDR1 and CDR2: SGHTA, FQGNSA. This CDR3 region has 12 residues. The CDR3: CASSFARDTQYF.

The rearrangement uses TRBV6-2 or TRBV6-3 and TRBJ2-6; TCRdb designates TRBD2, a call that cannot be tested without DNA. CDR3 size: 19 residues. Germline V gene data show CDR1 as MNHEY and CDR2 as SVGEGT. The CDR3 sequence: CSSSFRLAGSTSGANVLTF.

The chain uses TRBV19 and TRBJ1-2; TCRdb's D gene call, TRBD1, goes unchecked for lack of DNA. The germline CDR1 and CDR2 sequences are LNHDA and SQIVND (reference sequence). The CDR3 loop spans 15 amino acids. This chain's CDR3 is CASTPGLQGDYGYTF.

The genes are TRBV5-1 and TRBJ2-4. This CDR3 has 15 residues. Germline assignment: CDR1 SGHRS and CDR2 YFSETQ. This CDR3 is CASSLDGLAKNIQYF.

The chain recombines TRBV27 with TRBJ1-2; the D call of TRBD1 rests on TCRdb alone, since no DNA is present to check it. Germline V lookup: CDR1 MNHEY, CDR2 SMNVEV (reference sequence). This CDR3 region has 16 residues. The CDR3 loop reads CASRGTGTVFTGGYTF.

The chain employs TRBV7-9 and TRBJ2-4. This CDR3 comprises 12 residues. CDR1 and CDR2 (germline): SEHNR, FQNEAQ (reference sequence). The CDR3: CASSPSPIIQYF.

V usage is TRBV3-1 and J usage is TRBJ2-7; the D gene TCRdb calls, TRBD1, cannot be checked with no DNA. The CDR3 runs 14 residues. Germline assignment: CDR1 LGHDT and CDR2 YNNKEL (reference sequence). This CDR3 reads CASSQSGQGTEQYF.

The genes are TRBV7-9 and TRBJ1-3. The CDR3 sequence is 15 residues long. CDR1 and CDR2 from the germline V gene are SEHNR and FQNEAQ (reference sequence). The CDR3 is CASSPWTLAGNTIYF.

This chain connects TRBV4-3 to TRBJ2-7; the D call of TRBD1 rests on TCRdb alone, since no DNA is present to check it. The CDR3 contains 16 residues. Per the germline V gene, CDR1 is LGHNA and CDR2 is YSLEER. CDR3 amino acids: CASSQEGGISSYEQYF.

The chain carries TRBV15 and TRBJ2-7; TCRdb lists TRBD1, though no DNA is available to test this call. Germline V gene data show CDR1 as LNHNV and CDR2 as YYDKDF (reference sequence). The length of the CDR3 is 15 residues. The CDR3 sequence: CATSRDRGQGYEQYF.

The V gene is TRBV7-9, the J gene TRBJ2-1. Germline lookup yields CDR1 SEHNR and CDR2 FQNEAQ (reference sequence). The length of the CDR3 is 12 residues. The CDR3 protein is CASSRLRYEQFF.

This chain joins TRBV29-1 and TRBJ2-1; absent DNA, TCRdb's TRBD1 call cannot be checked. CDR3 length: 16 residues. CDR1 SQVTM and CDR2 ANQGSEA come from the germline V gene. The CDR3 protein is CSVEEGTADSYNEQFF.

The V call is TRBV19, the J call TRBJ2-5; the D call of TRBD1 rests on TCRdb alone, since no DNA is present to check it. This CDR3 comprises 15 residues. Germline V gene lookup returns CDR1 LNHDA and CDR2 SQIVND (reference sequence). The CDR3 protein is CASSQGQTSQETQYF.

V usage is TRBV7-9 and J usage is TRBJ2-7; TCRdb returns TRBD1, unconfirmable since there is no DNA. Looked up from germline, CDR1 is SEHNR and CDR2 is FQNEAQ (reference sequence). The CDR3 sequence is 16 residues long. CDR3 protein: CASSGRDRGRSYEQYF.

The gene calls are TRBV3-1 and TRBJ1-1; the D call of TRBD1 rests on TCRdb alone, since no DNA is present to check it. Germline loops: CDR1 LGHDT, CDR2 YNNKEL (reference sequence). This CDR3 comprises 11 residues. The CDR3 here is CASSPPWGLWF.

This sequence joins TRBV25-1 and TRBJ1-1. Germline loops: CDR1 MGHDK, CDR2 SYGVNS. This CDR3 contains 12 residues. CDR3 amino acids: CASREWGSEAFF.

The rearrangement joins TRBV5-1 to TRBJ1-1; the D call of TRBD1 rests on TCRdb alone, since no DNA is present to check it. Germline V gene sequence: CDR1 SGHRS, CDR2 YFSETQ. This CDR3 is built from 15 residues. This CDR3 is CASSYTGTPNTEAFF.

The chain combines TRBV20-1 with TRBJ2-1; TCRdb proposes TRBD1, but this gene call is untestable without DNA. The CDR3 length is 16 residues. Per the germline V gene, CDR1 is DFQATT and CDR2 is SNEGSKA (reference sequence). CDR3 residues: CSAMEVKGGAYNEQFF.

V gene TRBV21-1 combines with J gene TRBJ2-3. TRBV21-1 is reported as a pseudogene. The CDR3 totals 14 residues. CDR3 in amino acids: CASSKASRTDTQYF.

The CDR3 reads CSAKSRLTNTEAFF. The chain has TRBV20-1 and TRBJ1-1. The CDR3 length is 14 residues. Germline loops: CDR1 DFQATT, CDR2 SNEGSKA (reference sequence).

The rearrangement links TRBV7-2 to TRBJ2-1. This CDR3 is 15 amino acids long. Germline V gene sequence: CDR1 SGHTA, CDR2 FQGNSA. The CDR3 region is CASSLAITEYNEQFF.

This chain uses TRBV20-1 with TRBJ2-5; TCRdb's D gene call, TRBD1, goes unchecked for lack of DNA. Per germline, CDR1 DFQATT and CDR2 SNEGSKA (reference sequence). The CDR3 loop spans 14 amino acids. This CDR3 reads CSASKDRAIETQYF.

The gene calls are TRBV28 and TRBJ2-7; TCRdb proposes TRBD1, but this gene call is untestable without DNA. The CDR3 runs 14 residues. Looked up from germline, CDR1 is MDHEN and CDR2 is SYDVKM. This CDR3 is CASRNPGQTYEQYF.

This rearrangement joins TRBV19 to TRBJ1-1; TCRdb selects TRBD1, and the lack of DNA leaves this call unchecked. The CDR3 extends over 12 amino acids. CDR1 and CDR2 (germline): LNHDA, SQIVND (reference sequence). The CDR3 reads CASSQPPNEAFF.

This chain joins TRBV12-3 or TRBV12-4 and TRBJ2-5; the TCRdb D gene call, TRBD2, has no DNA to confirm it. CDR3 length: 14 residues. This CDR3 is CASNLAGAGETQYF.